The T cell receptor (beta chain) under discussion was sequenced for a study of blood T cell repertoires in COVID-19. At the level of the study: COVID-19 samples from acute and convalescent phases originated in the United States, Italy and Spain. PBMCs, B-cell-depleted T cells, or T cells were the source of the cDNA or gDNA that made up the material.

As originally analysed: Reference gene primer amplification gave nucleated cell count estimates. Clones were sequenced by immunoSEQ multiplex PCR, and TCRdb holds only the in-frame ones, with some missing. V and J calls plus clone size are reproduced from that table; the DNA served to infer D and trimming. The sample carries over 95,000 clones, around 85% recorded once. Trimming removed 2 bases at V and 9 bases at J, with 19 bases between. The CDR3 runs 15 residues. Germline V CDR1 and CDR2: SEHNR, FQNEAQ (reference sequence). Sequences were obtained from peripheral blood. The sequence came from a human donor in a cohort sampled during active COVID-19. The rearrangement uses TRBV7-9 and TRBJ2-5; the D gene is possibly TRBD2 (5 bases). CDR3 loop: CASSLSPAAGGAQYF. CDR3 nucleotide sequence: TGTGCCAGCAGCTTATCTCCGGCCGCGGGTGGCGCCCAGTACTTC. Drawing the rest from reference TRBV7-9 and TRBJ2-5, the complete variable domain is DTGVSQNPRHKITKRGQNVTFRCDPISEHNRLYWYRQTLGQGPEFLTYFQNEAQLEKSRLLSDRFSAERPKGSFSTLEIQRTEQGDSAMYLCASSLSPAAGGAQYFGPGTRLLVL.